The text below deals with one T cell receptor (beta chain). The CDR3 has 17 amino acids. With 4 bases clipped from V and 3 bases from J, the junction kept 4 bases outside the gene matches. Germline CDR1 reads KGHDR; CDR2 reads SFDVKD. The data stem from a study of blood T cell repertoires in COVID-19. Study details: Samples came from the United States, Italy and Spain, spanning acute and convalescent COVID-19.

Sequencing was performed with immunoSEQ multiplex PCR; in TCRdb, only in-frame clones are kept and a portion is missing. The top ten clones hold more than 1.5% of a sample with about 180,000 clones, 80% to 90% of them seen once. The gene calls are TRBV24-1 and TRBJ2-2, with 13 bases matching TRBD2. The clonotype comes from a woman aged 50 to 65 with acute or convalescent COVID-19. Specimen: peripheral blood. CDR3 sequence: CATSDPTSGGDTGELFF. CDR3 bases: TGTGCCACCAGTGACCCTACTAGCGGGGGGGACACCGGGGAGCTGTTTTTT.